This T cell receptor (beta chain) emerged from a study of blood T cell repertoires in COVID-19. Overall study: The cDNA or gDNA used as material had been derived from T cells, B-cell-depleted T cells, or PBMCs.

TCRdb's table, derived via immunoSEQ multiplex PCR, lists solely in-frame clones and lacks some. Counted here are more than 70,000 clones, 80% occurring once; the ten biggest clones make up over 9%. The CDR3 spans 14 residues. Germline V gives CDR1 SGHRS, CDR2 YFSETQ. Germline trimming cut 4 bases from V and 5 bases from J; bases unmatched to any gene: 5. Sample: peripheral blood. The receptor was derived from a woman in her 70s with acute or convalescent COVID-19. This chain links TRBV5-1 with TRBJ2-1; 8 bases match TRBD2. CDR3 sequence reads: CASSRSGGHNEQFF. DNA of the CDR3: TGCGCCAGCAGCAGGAGCGGGGGCCACAATGAGCAGTTCTTC.